The 30 T cell receptor beta chains reported below all come from one sample, sequenced in a study of blood T cell repertoires in COVID-19. The table came from immunoSEQ multiplex PCR; TCRdb's copy has only in-frame clones and leaves some out. The sample holds around 120,000 clones; 83% are singletons and the top ten take about 2.2%. Sequencing was done on a sample of peripheral blood. Every receptor here comes from a man between 25 and 39 years old with acute or convalescent COVID-19.

The rearrangement links TRBV6-5 to TRBJ2-7, with D hard to call. The CDR3 consists of 11 residues. The germline V gene has CDR1 MNHEY and CDR2 SVGAGI. The V gene lost 6 bases and the J gene lost 5 bases, with 8 bases spanning the gap. As DNA, the CDR3 is TGTGCCAGCAGGGTGAGGAACGAGCAGTACGTC. Translated: CASRVRNEQYV.

This clone turned up a few times. This chain uses TRBV2 with TRBJ2-1, with 10 bases that match TRBD2. The CDR3 runs 14 residues. V trimming: 10 bases; J trimming: 5 bases; junction bases outside the gene matches: 8. CDR1 is SNHLY, CDR2 FYNNEI, per germline. The CDR3 DNA follows: TGTGCCACCAGACCAGGACTAGCGGACAATGAGCAGTTCTTC. Encoded protein: CATRPGLADNEQFF.

The chain carries TRBV5-1 and TRBJ1-2; 9 nucleotides agree with TRBD1. The V segment lost 4 bases and the J segment 0 bases; nucleotides outside the gene matches: 4. The CDR3 consists of 15 residues. Germline-derived CDR1 and CDR2 are SGHRS and YFSETQ. The CDR3 region is CASSPRDRANYGYTF. The CDR3 region has the DNA TGCGCCAGCAGCCCCCGGGACAGGGCTAACTATGGCTACACCTTC.

The V call is TRBV6-6, the J call TRBJ1-2; D is perhaps TRBD1 (6 bases). The length of the CDR3 is 15 residues. Germline V gene sequence: CDR1 MNHNY, CDR2 SVGAGI (reference sequence). Trimming removed 6 bases from V and 1 base from J, with 15 bases in between. For the CDR3, the DNA is TGTGCCAGCAGGCGGACAGTGGGGGATAACTATGGCTACACCTTC. As protein: CASRRTVGDNYGYTF.

CDR3: CASSLQVGTGGYTF. The CDR3 nucleotides read TGTGCCAGCAGTTTACAGGTTGGCACTGGTGGCTACACCTTC. V is TRBV27 and J is TRBJ1-2; D is unclear. CDR1 is MNHEY and CDR2 is SMNVEV in the germline V gene (reference sequence). V lost 2 bases, J lost 7 bases, and 14 bases lay in between. The CDR3 is made up of 14 amino acids.

The chain has TRBV19 and TRBJ2-7, with 8 bases aligning to TRBD1. After removal of 5 bases from V and 3 bases from J, the junction contained 9 bases not matched to a gene. CDR1 is LNHDA and CDR2 is SQIVND in the germline V gene (reference sequence). This CDR3 spans 15 amino acids. Here the CDR3 DNA reads TGTGCCAGTAGTTCCTGGGACAGGCAGGGCTACGAGCAGTACTTC. Protein sequence: CASSSWDRQGYEQYF.

V is TRBV18 and J is TRBJ1-4; TRBD1 matches 7 bases. The CDR3 is 15 residues long. The V gene end was trimmed by 4 bases and the J gene end by 8 bases; junction bases not matched to a gene: 10. Germline CDR1 reads KGHSH; CDR2 reads LQKENI. In DNA form, the CDR3 reads TGTGCCAGCTCACTCTCACAGGGGAGTGGGGAAAAACTGTTTTTT. Protein product: CASSLSQGSGEKLFF.

The V and J genes are TRBV5-1 and TRBJ1-2, with a possible D match to TRBD1 (5 bases). Germline values: CDR1 SGHRS, CDR2 YFSETQ. This CDR3 has 15 amino acids. V dropped 3 bases and J dropped 3 bases, with 15 bases sitting between them. CDR3 nucleotide sequence: TGCGCCAGCAGCTCGCTCCAGGGTATGGACTATGGCTACACCTTC. Its translation is CASSSLQGMDYGYTF.

This sequence joins TRBV6-5 and TRBJ1-2; the match to TRBD1 covers 8 bases. V lost 4 bases, J lost 6 bases, and 7 bases stayed unmatched. This CDR3 has 14 residues. Germline V gene sequence: CDR1 MNHEY, CDR2 SVGAGI. The CDR3: CASSWSGQGDGYTF. DNA for the CDR3: TGTGCCAGCAGTTGGTCAGGACAGGGTGATGGCTACACCTTC.

CDR3 sequence: CASSLSPGQGGQETQYF. The CDR3 DNA reads TGTGCCAGCAGCCTTTCTCCGGGACAGGGAGGACAAGAGACCCAGTACTTC. V usage is TRBV7-9 and J usage is TRBJ2-5; 9 bases are shared with TRBD1. The CDR3 sequence is 17 residues long. Germline values: CDR1 SEHNR, CDR2 FQNEAQ (reference sequence). Unmatched junction bases numbered 12, after V lost 5 bases and J lost 2 bases.

The V gene is TRBV6-1, the J gene TRBJ2-7; 7 bases map to TRBD2. Losses at the gene ends were 1 base for V and 3 bases for J; bases not matched to a gene: 0. Germline-derived CDR1 and CDR2 are MNHNS and SASEGT. The CDR3 is 13 residues long. This chain's CDR3 is CASSEGTSYEQYV. Written as DNA, the CDR3 is TGTGCCAGCAGTGAAGGGACTAGCTACGAGCAGTACGTC.

This chain uses TRBV29-1 with TRBJ2-1; 8 bases align to TRBD2. The germline CDR1 and CDR2 sequences are SQVTM and ANQGSEA. CDR3 length equals 14 residues. V lost 6 bases, J lost 8 bases, and 12 bases stayed unmatched. In DNA, the CDR3 is TGCAGCGTCTCTAGCGGGTTTGGGATAGATGAGCAGTTCTTC. This encodes CSVSSGFGIDEQFF.

The J gene is TRBJ2-2, the V gene TRBV10-1; unclear D gene. This CDR3 has 14 amino acids. CDR1 and CDR2 (germline): WNHNN, SYGVQD (reference sequence). V shed 0 bases and J shed 3 bases, with 5 bases lying between them. Here the CDR3 reads CASSESADTGELFF. The DNA of the CDR3 is TGCGCCAGCAGTGAGTCGGCCGACACCGGGGAGCTGTTTTTT.

The gene calls are TRBV5-8 and TRBJ1-6; D is perhaps TRBD1 (6 bases). From germline, CDR1 is SGHTS and CDR2 YDEGEE. With 3 bases removed from V and 10 bases from J, the gap between germline ends came to 14 bases. The CDR3 spans 14 residues. CDR3 residues: CASSSRGGRSPLHF. As DNA, the CDR3 is TGTGCCAGCAGCTCCAGGGGCGGAAGGTCACCCCTCCACTTT. The full variable domain, in which reference TRBV5-8 and TRBJ1-6 provide the parts outside the CDR3, is EAGVTQSPTHLIKTRGQQATLRCSPISGHTSVYWYQQALGLGLQFLLWYDEGEERNRGNFPPRFSGRQFPNYSSELNVNALELEDSALYLCASSSRGGRSPLHFGNGTRLTVT.

The chain joins TRBV20-1 to TRBJ2-3, with 8 positions matching TRBD2. V was pared by 0 bases and J by 11 bases, with 1 base of the junction left unmatched. Germline lookup yields CDR1 DFQATT and CDR2 SNEGSKA (reference sequence). The CDR3 has 11 amino acids. The CDR3 region is CSARELAEQYF. The CDR3 DNA is TGCAGTGCTAGAGAACTAGCGGAGCAGTATTTT.

The chain uses TRBV7-2 and TRBJ1-2, with D maybe TRBD1 (6 bases). CDR3 length equals 15 residues. V lost 1 base to trimming and J lost 0 bases, with 9 bases between them. CDR1 is SGHTA, CDR2 FQGNSA, per germline. The CDR3 sequence is CASSLVRGTNYGYTF. CDR3 nucleotide sequence: TGTGCCAGCAGCTTAGTGAGGGGGACTAACTATGGCTACACCTTC.

V is TRBV30 and J is TRBJ1-3; D unclear. The CDR3 loop spans 13 amino acids. CDR1 and CDR2 from the germline V gene are GTSNPN and SVGIG (reference sequence). With 3 bases removed from V and 4 bases from J, the gap between germline ends came to 10 bases. The CDR3 here is CAWSPPPGNTIYF. In nucleotides, the CDR3 is TGTGCCTGGAGCCCCCCCCCAGGAAACACCATATATTTT. The full variable domain, in which reference TRBV30 and TRBJ1-3 provide the parts outside the CDR3, is SQTIHQWPATLVQPVGSPLSLECTVEGTSNPNLYWYRQAAGRGLQLLFYSVGIGQISSEVPQNLSASRPQDRQFILSSKKLLLSDSGFYLCAWSPPPGNTIYFGEGSWLTVV.

The V call is TRBV13, the J call TRBJ2-1; tentative D call: TRBD1 (6 bases). The germline gives CDR1 PRHDT, CDR2 FYEKMQ (reference sequence). The V and J ends lost 5 bases and 2 bases respectively, with 7 bases between them. CDR3 length equals 13 residues. CDR3 sequence reads: CASSPGAYNEQFF. In DNA form, the CDR3 reads TGTGCCAGCAGCCCAGGGGCCTACAATGAGCAGTTCTTC.

This rearrangement joins TRBV12-5 to TRBJ1-2; TRBD1 agrees at 8 bases. CDR3 length: 14 residues. CDR1 and CDR2 (germline): LGHNT, FRNRAP. Germline trimming cut 5 bases from V and 7 bases from J; bases unmatched to any gene: 9. The chain's CDR3 is CASGPGQGNSGYTF. DNA for the CDR3: TGTGCTAGTGGTCCCGGACAGGGAAATAGTGGCTACACCTTC.

The CDR3 sequence: CAWSPRQGREAFF. In nucleotides, the CDR3 is TGTGCCTGGAGTCCCCGACAGGGGAGGGAAGCTTTCTTT. The chain links TRBV30 to TRBJ1-1, with 8 positions matching TRBD1. The V and J ends lost 2 bases and 8 bases, in that order; junction bases with no gene match: 7. The CDR3 runs 13 residues. CDR1 GTSNPN and CDR2 SVGIG come from the germline V gene (reference sequence).

This clone was seen once. The rearrangement uses TRBV10-3 and TRBJ2-7; 9 bases match TRBD1. This CDR3 is 15 amino acids long. After removal of 5 bases from V and 4 bases from J, the junction contained 9 bases not matched to a gene. Germline CDR1 reads ENHRY; CDR2 reads SYGVKD. CDR3 coding DNA: TGTGCCATCAGTAACCCGGGACAGGGCAGATACGAGCAGTACGTC. Protein sequence: CAISNPGQGRYEQYV.

This chain connects TRBV6-4 to TRBJ2-3, with 8 bases lining up with TRBD1. V was clipped by 0 bases and J by 4 bases; unmatched bases: 15. The length of the CDR3 is 19 residues. Germline assignment: CDR1 MRHNA and CDR2 SNTAGT. The CDR3 DNA is TGTGCCAGCAGTGACTCCTCAGGGGGCGGAAAGGAATCATCAGATACGCAGTATTTT. This encodes CASSDSSGGGKESSDTQYF.

The chain couples TRBV2 to TRBJ2-7; no clear D gene. Trimming removed 6 bases from V and 4 bases from J, with 19 bases in between. Germline loops: CDR1 SNHLY, CDR2 FYNNEI. This CDR3 comprises 15 residues. In nucleotides, the CDR3 is TGTGCCAGCAGGCGCGGCGCGGATGACGGGTACGAGCAGTACTTC. It translates to CASRRGADDGYEQYF.

This chain links TRBV7-9 with TRBJ2-1; TRBD2 matches 14 bases. Per the germline V gene, CDR1 is SEHNR and CDR2 is FQNEAQ (reference sequence). The junction had 5 bases not matched to a gene; V was cut back by 5 bases and J by 8 bases. The CDR3 is 15 residues long. CDR3 nucleotide sequence: TGTGCCAGCAGCAAGGGACTAGCGGGAGCCGATGAGCAGTTCTTC. This sequence encodes CASSKGLAGADEQFF.

The chain recombines TRBV18 with TRBJ1-2; tentative D call: TRBD1 (6 bases). The V and J ends lost 3 bases and 2 bases respectively, with 10 bases between them. CDR3 length: 14 residues. In germline, CDR1 is KGHSH, CDR2 LQKENI. CDR3 region: CASSPPGDNYGYTF. CDR3 DNA: TGTGCCAGCTCACCTCCAGGGGACAACTATGGCTACACCTTC.

The chain employs TRBV12-3 or TRBV12-4 and TRBJ2-5, with 9 bases identical to TRBD2. The CDR3 has 13 amino acids. Trimming took 3 bases from V and 5 from J; bases not matched to a gene: 1. CDR3 sequence reads: CASSFSGSETQYF. DNA of the CDR3: TGTGCCAGCAGTTTTAGCGGGAGCGAGACCCAGTACTTC.

DNA for the CDR3: TGTGCCAGCAGTTTACGGGCTAGCGGGAGATACGAGCAGTACGTC. This encodes CASSLRASGRYEQYV. The chain recombines TRBV27 with TRBJ2-7; 10 positions match TRBD2. Trimming removed 2 bases from V and 4 bases from J; junction bases left unmatched: 5. The CDR3 covers 15 residues. CDR1 and CDR2 (germline): MNHEY, SMNVEV (reference sequence).

The gene calls are TRBV19 and TRBJ2-1; maybe TRBD2 (5 bases). This CDR3 contains 13 residues. Germline CDR1 is LNHDA and CDR2 is SQIVND (reference sequence). The V gene lost 4 bases and the J gene lost 8 bases, with 12 bases spanning the gap. CDR3 sequence (DNA): TGTGCCAGTAGTACGGGGTGGCGGGATGAGCAGTTCTTC. It is translated as CASSTGWRDEQFF.

The CDR3 loop reads CASNLPDRNYGYTF. The DNA for the CDR3 is TGTGCCAGCAACCTCCCGGACAGGAACTATGGCTACACCTTC. The V gene is TRBV6-6, the J gene TRBJ1-2; TRBD1 aligns across 7 bases. J was trimmed by 2 bases and V by 7 bases; bases with no gene match: 7. The CDR3 has 14 amino acids. Germline CDR1 is MNHNY and CDR2 is SVGAGI (reference sequence).

This chain links TRBV5-5 with TRBJ2-7; D may be TRBD1 (6 bases). The CDR3 has 13 residues. CDR1 and CDR2 (germline): SGHKS, YYEKEE (reference sequence). Trimming pared 4 bases from V and 3 bases from J, leaving 11 bases between. Here the CDR3 DNA reads TGTGCCAGCAGCCCCAGGGGTGTCTACGAGCAGTACTTC. Translated, it gives CASSPRGVYEQYF.